The clone carrying this T cell receptor beta chain turned up a few times. Method: immunoSEQ multiplex PCR; TCRdb's copy keeps in-frame clones and lacks some. The table lists some 17,000 clones, 60% to 80% of them singletons. The treatment denotes: randomized to nivolumab then ipilimumab (arm A) or the reverse (arm B). PBMC sorting kept live CD3+CD8+ cells without CD19 or CD56. The data stem from a study of sequential checkpoint blockade in melanoma. About the research overall: Patients were randomized 1:1 to nivolumab-then-ipilimumab or ipilimumab-then-nivolumab first-line.

This CDR3 region has 13 residues. J was trimmed by 5 bases and V by 2 bases; bases with no gene match: 4. Looked up from germline, CDR1 is SGHNT and CDR2 is YYREEE (reference sequence). This specimen was CD8+ T cells sorted from blood (inferred from file names), taken from a patient given nivolumab and ipilimumab in sequence. The source is a human donor with melanoma. The chain combines TRBV5-4 with TRBJ2-7; 7 positions agree with TRBD2. The DNA for the CDR3 is TGTGCCAGCAGCTTAGGACTAGGCGACGAGCAGTACTTC. Residues: CASSLGLGDEQYF.